The rows below give T cell receptor beta chains drawn from one sample of a study of blood T cells in healthy people across ages. One entry per CDR3 protein, called by TCRdb with MiXCR from the 5' RACE reads. The table lists about 940,000 distinct CDR3 sequences, roughly 50% of them singletons, with 13% in the top ten. Sample: blood. These receptors all come from a man aged 25-40 years in good health. Each CDR3 is given with its conserved first and last residue. The size entry is marked missing in some rows and otherwise reads once, few, many or a size class.

abundance,v_gene,j_gene,len,CDR3aa
-,TRBV13,TRBJ2-5,12,CASSLAPETQYF
-,TRBV14,TRBJ2-3,16,CASSQVAGGALDTQYF
-,TRBV20-1,TRBJ2-3,15,CSARGGTSGEDTQYF
-,TRBV12-3/TRBV12-4,TRBJ2-2,17,CASRRDGAGRGTGELFF
-,TRBV5-1,TRBJ2-3,13,CASSRGFEDTQYF
-,TRBV27,TRBJ2-1,14,CASRVSGGSDEQFF
-,TRBV7-2,TRBJ2-3,16,CASSRGSPASTDTQYF
-,TRBV7-3,TRBJ2-2,16,CASSSSSGGANGELFF
-,TRBV7-2,TRBJ2-7,15,CASSLVGKALYEQYF
-,TRBV5-1,TRBJ2-3,16,CASSQGTNYNTDTQYF
-,TRBV6-5,-,15,CASSYGAGNGVEQYF
-,TRBV29-1,TRBJ2-3,14,CSVELGAPTDTQYF
-,TRBV3-1,TRBJ1-2,13,CASSTRFNYGYTF
once,TRBV7-9,TRBJ2-5,15,CASSLGSAGPETQYF
few,TRBV29-1,TRBJ2-5,12,CSDGTAGREQYF
-,TRBV27,TRBJ2-5,15,CASSLSNTLLETQYF
once,TRBV7-8,TRBJ2-7,15,CASSPTGLTSYEQYF
few,TRBV29-1,TRBJ1-1,14,CSVEAAWGGTEAFF
-,TRBV29-1,TRBJ2-7,12,CSVNQGPNEQYF
few,TRBV7-2,TRBJ2-7,15,CASSLVPRALYEQYF
few,TRBV7-2,TRBJ2-1,11,CASRRDSEQFF
-,TRBV9,-,15,CASSLGGAGKNEQYF
-,TRBV12-3/TRBV12-4,TRBJ2-2,14,CASSPGQAPGELFF
-,TRBV6-5,TRBJ2-1,15,CASSSGGPRYNEQFF
few,TRBV25-1,TRBJ1-6,15,CASSGPRGLNSPLHF
-,TRBV28,TRBJ2-5,18,CASSWPRTSGEIQETQYF
few,TRBV20-1,TRBJ2-7,15,CSARPGTKSAYEQYF
few,TRBV10-2,TRBJ2-5,13,CASTRGFQETQYF
-,TRBV6-2/TRBV6-3,TRBJ2-3,15,CASSKRSPDTDTQYF
-,TRBV29-1,TRBJ2-5,12,CSVGGTIETQYF
-,TRBV6-6,TRBJ1-2,15,CASTPQGERNYGYTF
-,TRBV4-1,TRBJ2-1,15,CASSQVKGARNEQFF
-,TRBV27,TRBJ2-7,12,CASGGLVYEQYF
many,TRBV6-2/TRBV6-3,TRBJ2-7,15,CASSYGWDGSYEQYF
-,TRBV21-1,TRBJ2-5,21,CASSKWGRLRTLGATQETQYF
-,TRBV2,TRBJ2-3,16,CASSEAGPDIPDTQYF
-,TRBV6-1,TRBJ1-1,14,CASSDDSGRAEAFF
-,TRBV7-2,TRBJ2-1,14,CANSPVGGAYEQFF
-,TRBV4-1,TRBJ2-3,16,CASSQGWATVTDTQYF
-,TRBV7-2,TRBJ2-7,16,CASSLVRAGGPGTQYF
few,TRBV28,TRBJ1-4,14,CASRTVSTNEKLFF
few,TRBV7-2,TRBJ1-1,15,CASSLSGQRNTEAFF
-,TRBV27,TRBJ2-7,13,CATATGATYEQYF
-,TRBV5-1,TRBJ2-3,15,CASSESATQLHTQYF
-,TRBV29-1,TRBJ2-3,15,CSVDQTGQETDTQYF
-,TRBV2,TRBJ1-4,14,CASRRDSSGEKLFF
-,TRBV4-2,TRBJ2-6,16,CASSQDEQSGANVLTF
-,TRBV12-3/TRBV12-4,TRBJ2-4,13,CASSPGIVNIQYF